The rows below give T cell receptor beta chains drawn from one sample of a study of response to subunit inactivated influenza vaccine. TCRdb itself ran the RT-PCR reads through MiXCR, one entry per CDR3 protein. The table records about 800,000 distinct CDR3 sequences, around 20% of them present only once. Here the sequenced sample was PBMCs from blood, taken about 5 days after vaccination. These TCRs come from a man in his forties or fifties who received an inactivated influenza vaccine. CDR3s include the opening cysteine and the closing phenylalanine or tryptophan. A D gene is named only where the DNA matches it firmly. Clone sizes are given selectively: once, few, many, or a class where the clone is expanded.

d_call j_call clone_size v_call cdr3_nt cdr3_aa
TRBD2 TRBJ2-1 NA TRBV7-3 TGTGCCAGCAGCTGGATAGCGGGAGAGTACAATGAGCAGTTCTTC CASSWIAGEYNEQFF
NA TRBJ2-1 many TRBV5-6 TGTGCCAGCAGCTTTTCGGGCGATGAGCAGTTCTTC CASSFSGDEQFF
TRBD1 TRBJ1-1 few TRBV28 TGTGCCAGCACACAACAGGGGACCTCCCCTGAAGCTTTCTTT CASTQQGTSPEAFF
TRBD2 TRBJ2-7 few TRBV20-1 TGCAGTGCTTACCCGACTAGCGGATCCTACGAGCAGTACTTC CSAYPTSGSYEQYF
TRBD1 TRBJ2-2 few TRBV28 TGTGCCAGCAGTACCCACACGTCGACAGGGACCGGGGAGCTGTTTTTT CASSTHTSTGTGELFF
NA TRBJ2-2 NA TRBV13 TGTGCCAGCAGCCAGGGGTTCAGTACCGGGGAGCTGTTTTTT CASSQGFSTGELFF
TRBD1 TRBJ2-7 few TRBV4-3 TGCGCCAGCAGCCGAGGACAGGGTCTTTTCGAGCAGTACTTC CASSRGQGLFEQYF
NA TRBJ2-7 few TRBV4-3 TGCGCCAGCAGCCAAGATCAATCCCGGGGGCGACTCTACGAGCAGTACTTC CASSQDQSRGRLYEQYF
TRBD1 TRBJ2-1 NA TRBV5-1 TGCGCCAGCAGCTTAGGGGGCGACAACTACAATGAGCAGTTCTTC CASSLGGDNYNEQFF
NA TRBJ2-7 few TRBV12-3/TRBV12-4 TGTGCCAGCAGTCCCCGAGGACAGGGAGGGTACGAGCAGTACTTC CASSPRGQGGYEQYF
NA TRBJ2-3 few TRBV6-2/TRBV6-3 TGTGCCAGCAGTTTTGACGTTAGCACAGATACGCAGTATTTT CASSFDVSTDTQYF
NA TRBJ2-7 NA TRBV29-1 TGCAGCGTTTGGGACGGCTCCTACGAGCAGTACTTC CSVWDGSYEQYF
NA TRBJ1-1 many TRBV5-1 TGCGCCAGCAGCGGGGGACATTCAAGCACTGAAGCTTTCTTT CASSGGHSSTEAFF
TRBD1 TRBJ2-3 few TRBV20-1 TGCAGTGCAGCAGGGGGTGACGGCTTGGATACGCAGTATTTT CSAAGGDGLDTQYF
NA TRBJ2-5 NA TRBV9 TGTGCCAGCAGCGTAGGTGACTCCTTATCTATCCAAGAGACCCAGTACTTC CASSVGDSLSIQETQYF
NA TRBJ2-7 NA TRBV28 TGTGCCAGCAGTTTAGCGGAGATCTCCTACGAGCAGTACTTC CASSLAEISYEQYF
NA TRBJ2-7 few TRBV7-9 TGTGCCAGCAGCCCCAATCCGCGCGGAAAATTGTACGAGCAGTACTTC CASSPNPRGKLYEQYF
TRBD2 TRBJ2-1 NA TRBV9 TGTGCCAGCAGCGTAGCGGGAGGGGAAGGTGAGCAGTTCTTC CASSVAGGEGEQFF
NA TRBJ2-1 NA TRBV7-6 TGTGCCAGCAGCTCCTCAGCGTTAAGCTCCTACAATGAGCAGTTCTTC CASSSSALSSYNEQFF
TRBD2 TRBJ2-5 NA TRBV20-1 TGCAGTGCTAGAGATAGGACTAGCGGGGGGGCCGGGGAGACCCAGTACTTC CSARDRTSGGAGETQYF
TRBD2 TRBJ2-7 NA TRBV6-2/TRBV6-3 TGTGCCAGCAGTTCTCTAGCGGGGCGAGCCTACGAGCAGTACTTC CASSSLAGRAYEQYF
NA TRBJ2-1 NA TRBV5-5 TGTGCCAGCAGCAGATGGGCAGGGCTGGATGAGCAGTTCTTC CASSRWAGLDEQFF
NA TRBJ2-7 NA TRBV4-2 TGTGCCAGCAGCCAAGAAAGAGACTCCCGTGTCGAGCAGTACTTC CASSQERDSRVEQYF
NA TRBJ2-1 few TRBV10-3 TGTGCCATCAGTCCTACAGCCTACAATGAGCAGTTCTTC CAISPTAYNEQFF
NA TRBJ1-2 NA TRBV12-3/TRBV12-4 TGTGCCAGCAGGGGGAATCTTAACTATGGCTACACCTTC CASRGNLNYGYTF
TRBD2 TRBJ2-7 NA TRBV6-1 TGTGCCAGCAGCCCGGGGACTAGCAGCTCCTACGAGCAGTACTTC CASSPGTSSSYEQYF
TRBD2 TRBJ2-7 NA TRBV5-6 TGTGCCAGCAGACTACTAGCGACCGAGCAGTACTTC CASRLLATEQYF
NA TRBJ2-3 NA TRBV3-1 TGTGCCAGCAGCCCGAGGACAGTTAGCACAGATACGCAGTATTTT CASSPRTVSTDTQYF
NA TRBJ1-2 NA TRBV28 TGTGCCAGCAGTTTCAGGGGCTCGTCCTATGGCTACACCTTC CASSFRGSSYGYTF
NA TRBJ2-5 NA TRBV4-2 TGTGCCAGCAGCCCCAGGGGGGGCGATCAAGAGACCCAGTACTTC CASSPRGGDQETQYF
NA TRBJ2-3 NA TRBV6-1 TGTGCCAGCAGTGGTCGGTCGTTCGGCACAGATACGCAGTATTTT CASSGRSFGTDTQYF
TRBD2 TRBJ2-3 few TRBV5-1 TGCGCCAGCAGCGCCTGGACTAGCGGGGACACAGATACGCAGTATTTT CASSAWTSGDTDTQYF
NA TRBJ2-1 many TRBV30 TGTGCCTGGAGTGCCGGGACCGCAGGGTTTCAGTTCTTC CAWSAGTAGFQFF
NA TRBJ2-7 many TRBV5-5 TGTGCCAGCAGCCCCTGGACGGCTGCTGGCGGAGAGCAGTACTTC CASSPWTAAGGEQYF
TRBD2 TRBJ2-1 NA TRBV7-2 TGTGCCAGCAGCCGCCAGAGCGGGGGATACAATGAGCAGTTCTTC CASSRQSGGYNEQFF
TRBD2 TRBJ2-1 NA TRBV6-1 TGTGCCAGCAGTAACCGCGGAGGGCCGGGAGGCAATGAGCAGTTCTTC CASSNRGGPGGNEQFF
TRBD2 TRBJ2-7 few TRBV9 TGTGCCAGCAGCGTAGGACTAGCGAGTACCTACGAGCAGTACTTC CASSVGLASTYEQYF
NA TRBJ2-3 NA TRBV4-1 TGCGCCAGCAGCCAAGGTTCAGGGGCAAGCACAGATACGCAGTATTTT CASSQGSGASTDTQYF
NA TRBJ2-7 few TRBV10-3 TGTGCCATCAGTGAGTCTACAGCCGCCTACGAGCAGTACTTC CAISESTAAYEQYF
NA TRBJ2-5 NA TRBV6-2/TRBV6-3 TGTGCCACCCTCCGATGGGCTCAAGAGACCCAGTACTTC CATLRWAQETQYF
TRBD1 TRBJ2-5 NA TRBV5-1 TGCGCCAGCAGCCAAAGGTTGGCAGGGGGCACGGAGACCCAGTACTTC CASSQRLAGGTETQYF
TRBD2 TRBJ2-3 few TRBV12-3/TRBV12-4 TGTGCCAGCACTCTGGGACTAGCAACAGATACGCAGTATTTT CASTLGLATDTQYF
TRBD1 TRBJ1-5 NA TRBV6-2/TRBV6-3 TGTGCCAGCAAGGACAGGGCTCAGGAGCCCCAGCATTTT CASKDRAQEPQHF
NA TRBJ2-7 few TRBV7-2 TGTGCCAGCAGCTTAGCCGGCAGGGTGGACGAGCAGTACTTC CASSLAGRVDEQYF
NA TRBJ2-1 NA TRBV7-9 TGTGCCAGCACCCAAGGGGCGGGGCTGTTTATGGGGAATGAGCAGTTCTTC CASTQGAGLFMGNEQFF